Following are 13 T cell receptor beta chains from one sample sequenced in a study of blood T cell repertoires in COVID-19 (dated by TCRdb to 2019 to 2021). The library was produced with the immunoSEQ multiplex PCR assay. Held by TCRdb, this immuneACCESS table contains in-frame sequences only and omits some clones. Under half of the omission traces to an unresolved V gene where checked; the cause of the rest is unknown. The sample yields some 260,000 clones; around 88% were counted once. The ten most abundant clones make up roughly 6% of the sample. What was sequenced was peripheral blood. The receptor source for this set is a woman between 25 and 40 years old with COVID-19, enrolled during active disease.

V and J are TRBV29-1 and TRBJ2-6; no clear D. The CDR3 has 15 residues. V was trimmed by 3 bases and J by 2 bases, leaving 11 bases between them. Germline loops: CDR1 SQVTM, CDR2 ANQGSEA. CDR3 region: CSVEDSPPGANVLTF. CDR3 sequence (DNA): TGCAGCGTTGAGGATAGCCCCCCTGGGGCCAACGTCCTGACTTTC.

J is TRBJ2-1 and V is TRBV4-1; D is unresolved. Between the trimmed V and J ends, which lost 4 bases and 1 base, there was a span of 5 bases. The CDR3 has 13 amino acids. Germline V gives CDR1 MGHRA, CDR2 YSYEKL. CDR3 coding DNA: TGCGCCAGCAGCCCAGTTTCCTACAATGAGCAGTTCTTC. It yields the protein CASSPVSYNEQFF.

The chain employs TRBV5-4 and TRBJ2-7; D ambiguous. CDR1 SGHNT and CDR2 YYREEE come from the germline V gene (reference sequence). V dropped 0 bases and J dropped 8 bases, with 12 bases sitting between them. This CDR3 spans 13 amino acids. CDR3 DNA: TGTGCCAGCAGCTTGGCCCTCGACTCCCAGCAGTACGTC. Protein: CASSLALDSQQYV.

The chain is built from TRBV5-1 and TRBJ2-2; 8 bases agree with TRBD1. V shed 4 bases and J 7 bases; nucleotides not matched to a gene: 9. The germline V gene encodes CDR1 SGHRS and CDR2 YFSETQ. The CDR3 has 15 residues. CDR3: CASSQRQGRNGELFF. As DNA, the CDR3 is TGCGCCAGCAGCCAAAGACAGGGGCGTAACGGGGAGCTGTTTTTT.

The genes are TRBV7-9 and TRBJ2-1; 8 bases map to TRBD2. The V gene end was trimmed by 5 bases and the J gene end by 2 bases; junction bases not matched to a gene: 14. Germline assignment: CDR1 SEHNR and CDR2 FQNEAQ (reference sequence). The CDR3 contains 18 residues. The CDR3 coding sequence is TGTGCCAGCAGCCCCCTTAGAGGGCGGGAGGAAACCTACAATGAGCAGTTCTTC. This gives the protein CASSPLRGREETYNEQFF.

About this clone itself: Other DNA variants within this sample encode the same CDR3. The chain recombines TRBV9 with TRBJ1-5; 9 bases agree with TRBD1. Trimming cost V 3 bases and J 4 bases; bases outside gene matches: 2. The CDR3 spans 14 residues. Per the germline V gene, CDR1 is SGDLS and CDR2 is YYNGEE. Written as DNA, the CDR3 is TGTGCCAGCAGCGCCGGACAGGGGAATCAGCCCCAGCATTTT. Translating gives CASSAGQGNQPQHF.

The rearrangement links TRBV4-3 to TRBJ2-3; tentative D call: TRBD2 (5 bases). The CDR3 spans 17 residues. Trimming removed 0 bases at V and 1 base at J, with 14 bases between. CDR1 is LGHNA and CDR2 is YSLEER in the germline V gene. CDR3 bases: TGCGCCAGCAGCCAAGATCCGAGTGGAGGACGCACAGATACGCAGTATTTT. Translation: CASSQDPSGGRTDTQYF.

The CDR3 region has the DNA TGTGCCAGTAATAAAGAAACCGGGACAGGGGGGGACGGGGAGCTGTTTTTT. Protein: CASNKETGTGGDGELFF. The gene calls are TRBV19 and TRBJ2-2; 11 bases agree with TRBD1. CDR3 length: 17 amino acids. Germline V lookup: CDR1 LNHDA, CDR2 SQIVND (reference sequence). V lost 7 bases and J lost 7; bases outside the gene matches: 14.

V and J are TRBV27 and TRBJ1-5; 9 nucleotides agree with TRBD1. Per germline, CDR1 MNHEY and CDR2 SMNVEV (reference sequence). The CDR3 has 14 residues. Losses at the gene ends were 5 bases for V and 4 bases for J; bases not matched to a gene: 3. CDR3: CASSPDRGNQPQHF. The CDR3 DNA reads as TGTGCCAGCAGTCCGGACAGGGGAAATCAGCCCCAGCATTTT.

This clone has a handful of counts. The junction departs from the called germline gene at one end, perhaps through a read error. The sample contains more than one DNA sequence encoding this CDR3. The V call is TRBV29-1, the J call TRBJ2-3; 9 nucleotides align to TRBD1. Germline lookup yields CDR1 SQVTM and CDR2 ANQGSEA. CDR3 length: 14 residues. The CDR3 reads CSVEGQGIADTQYF. The DNA for the CDR3 is TGCAGCGTGGAAGGACAGGGGATCGCAGATACGCAGTATTTT.

In nucleotides, the CDR3 is TGTGCCAGCAGCCAGAACACAGGATTTCCCTACGAGCAGTACTTC. Its protein is CASSQNTGFPYEQYF. The chain is built from TRBV14 and TRBJ2-7, with TRBD1 as a possible D gene (5 bases). V dropped 3 bases and J dropped 2 bases, with 14 bases sitting between them. Germline CDR1 reads SGHDN; CDR2 reads FVKESK. The CDR3 has 15 amino acids.

The V call is TRBV4-2, the J call TRBJ2-3, with D tentatively TRBD2 (5 bases). V was shortened by 1 base and J by 2 bases, with 13 bases between the two germline ends. Germline V gene data show CDR1 as LGHNA and CDR2 as YNFKEQ. The CDR3 runs 16 residues. CDR3 region: CASSQAGKGSTDTQYF. The CDR3 bases are TGTGCCAGCAGCCAAGCGGGGAAGGGATCCACAGATACGCAGTATTTT.

This rearrangement joins TRBV9 to TRBJ2-2; TRBD2 matches at 11 bases. The V segment lost 0 bases and the J segment 3 bases; nucleotides outside the gene matches: 7. Germline V gene data show CDR1 as SGDLS and CDR2 as YYNGEE. This CDR3 has 18 amino acids. DNA of the CDR3: TGTGCCAGCAGCGTAGGGGCTAGCGGGAGGTTAGACACCGGGGAGCTGTTTTTT. This translates into CASSVGASGRLDTGELFF.